The present T cell receptor beta chain was sequenced within a study of OX40 agonist ivuxolimab in advanced cancers. Looking at the study overall: Those enrolled were less than 85% male, with a mean age of about 66 years and ages from about 20 to 85.

This clone turned up a few times. Germline V gene lookup returns CDR1 LNHNV and CDR2 YYDKDF (reference sequence). The CDR3 has 16 amino acids. Deletions cut 2 bases from V and 0 bases from J, with 11 bases between. Produced via immunoSEQ multiplex PCR; TCRdb's table is partial and in-frame only. The sample has 30,000 or so clones; 79% are singletons. The V gene is TRBV15, the J gene TRBJ2-1; TRBD1 is a possible D gene (6 bases). Sequencing used CD4+ or CD8+ T cells sorted from blood, obtained in a trial of the OX40 agonist ivuxolimab. This TCR came from an adult with an advanced solid tumor such as melanoma, head and neck, liver or kidney cancer. The CDR3 spells CATSRPDRSSYNEQFF. The CDR3 DNA reads TGTGCCACCAGCAGACCAGACAGGAGCTCCTACAATGAGCAGTTCTTC. The full variable domain, with the rest looked up from reference TRBV15 and TRBJ2-1, is DAMVIQNPRYQVTQFGKPVTLSCSQTLNHNVMYWYQQKSSQAPKLLFHYYDKDFNNEADTPDNFQSRRPNTSFCFLDIRSPGLGDTAMYLCATSRPDRSSYNEQFFGPGTRLTVL.